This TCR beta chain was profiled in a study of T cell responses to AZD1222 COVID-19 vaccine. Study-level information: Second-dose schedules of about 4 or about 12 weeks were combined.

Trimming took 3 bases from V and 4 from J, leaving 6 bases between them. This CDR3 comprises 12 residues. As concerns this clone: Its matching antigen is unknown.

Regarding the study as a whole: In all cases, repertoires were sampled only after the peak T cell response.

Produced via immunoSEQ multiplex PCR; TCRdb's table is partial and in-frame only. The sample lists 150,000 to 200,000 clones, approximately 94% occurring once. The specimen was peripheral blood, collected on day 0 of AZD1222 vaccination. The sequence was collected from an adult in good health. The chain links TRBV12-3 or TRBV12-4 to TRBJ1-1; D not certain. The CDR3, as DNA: TGTGCCAGCAGTTTGGTTCTCACTGAAGCTTTCTTT. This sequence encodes CASSLVLTEAFF.